This T cell receptor (beta chain) was found in a study of T cells in Graves' hyperthyroidism and ophthalmopathy. The diagnoses drew upon clinical symptoms, serum thyroxine and TRAb, thyroid ultrasound and orbital computed tomography. The authors obtained PBMCs from more than 9.5 ml of fresh peripheral blood. RNA transcripts were the template for amplifying TCR beta CDR3 regions. Initially, a first-round RT-PCR of the TCR CDR3 employed the HTBI primer set. TCRdb called the multiplex PCR reads again in MiXCR, with one record for every CDR3 protein. The table has a few hundred thousand distinct CDR3 sequences, about 15% seen once. V was pared by 5 bases and J by 3 bases, with 13 bases between. Germline V lookup: CDR1 ENHRY, CDR2 SYGVKD. CDR3 length equals 15 residues. As regards this clonotype: This could be a read error, since a much larger clone is one nucleotide away.

This sequence was found in a middle-aged woman with Graves' hyperthyroidism that later progressed to Graves' ophthalmopathy. Input material: blood. The chain links TRBV10-3 to TRBJ2-2; D not resolved. The CDR3 sequence: CAISYSDTYTGELFF. CDR3 bases: TGTGCCATCAGTTACTCCGACACATACACCGGGGAGCTGTTTTTT.